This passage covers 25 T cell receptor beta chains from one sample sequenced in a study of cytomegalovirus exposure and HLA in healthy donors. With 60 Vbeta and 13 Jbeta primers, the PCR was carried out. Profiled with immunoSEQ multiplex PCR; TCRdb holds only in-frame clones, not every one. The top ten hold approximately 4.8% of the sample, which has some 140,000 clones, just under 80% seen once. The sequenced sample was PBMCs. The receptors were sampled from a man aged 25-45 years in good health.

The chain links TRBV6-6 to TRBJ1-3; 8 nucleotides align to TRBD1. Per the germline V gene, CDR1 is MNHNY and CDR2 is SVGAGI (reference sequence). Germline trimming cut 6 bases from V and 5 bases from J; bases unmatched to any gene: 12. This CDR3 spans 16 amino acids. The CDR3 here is CASSPFRGRERNTIYF. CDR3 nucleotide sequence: TGTGCCAGCAGCCCATTCAGGGGGCGAGAACGAAACACCATATATTTT.

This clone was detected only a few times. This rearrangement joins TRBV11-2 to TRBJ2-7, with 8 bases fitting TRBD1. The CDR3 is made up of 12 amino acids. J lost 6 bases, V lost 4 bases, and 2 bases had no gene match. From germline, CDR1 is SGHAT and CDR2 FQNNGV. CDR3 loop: CASSSTGGEQYF. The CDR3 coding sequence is TGTGCCAGCAGCTCCACAGGGGGCGAGCAGTACTTC.

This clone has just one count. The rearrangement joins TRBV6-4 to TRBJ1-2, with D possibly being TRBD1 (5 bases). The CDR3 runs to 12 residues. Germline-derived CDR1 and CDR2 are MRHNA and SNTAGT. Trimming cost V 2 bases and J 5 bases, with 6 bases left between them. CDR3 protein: CASSDRGYGYTF. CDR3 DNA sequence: TGTGCCAGCAGTGACAGGGGTTATGGCTACACCTTC.

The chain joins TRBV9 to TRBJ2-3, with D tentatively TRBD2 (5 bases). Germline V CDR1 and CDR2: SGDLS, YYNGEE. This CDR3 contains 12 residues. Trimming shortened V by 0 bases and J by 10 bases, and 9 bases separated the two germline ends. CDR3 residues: CASSVAAAAQYF. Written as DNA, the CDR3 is TGTGCCAGCAGCGTAGCAGCGGCGGCGCAGTATTTT.

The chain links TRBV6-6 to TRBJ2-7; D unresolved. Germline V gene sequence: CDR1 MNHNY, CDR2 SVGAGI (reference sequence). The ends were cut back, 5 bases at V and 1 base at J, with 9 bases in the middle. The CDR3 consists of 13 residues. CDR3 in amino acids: CASSLARSYEQYF. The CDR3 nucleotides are TGTGCCAGCAGTCTCGCCCGGTCCTACGAGCAGTACTTC.

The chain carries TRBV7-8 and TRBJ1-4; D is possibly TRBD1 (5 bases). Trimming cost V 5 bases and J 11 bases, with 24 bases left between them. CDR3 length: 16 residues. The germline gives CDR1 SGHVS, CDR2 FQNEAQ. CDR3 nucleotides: TGTGCCAGCAGCGGCCCCGGGACTGCCCTCTTTCGGAAACTGTTTTTT. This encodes CASSGPGTALFRKLFF.

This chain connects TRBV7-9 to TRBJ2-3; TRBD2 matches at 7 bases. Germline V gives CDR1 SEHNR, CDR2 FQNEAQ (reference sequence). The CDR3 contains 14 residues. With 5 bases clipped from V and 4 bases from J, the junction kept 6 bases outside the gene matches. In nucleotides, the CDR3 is TGTGCCAGCAGCGACGGACTAGTTGCAGATACGCAGTATTTT. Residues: CASSDGLVADTQYF. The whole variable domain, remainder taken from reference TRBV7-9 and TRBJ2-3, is DTGVSQNPRHKITKRGQNVTFRCDPISEHNRLYWYRQTLGQGPEFLTYFQNEAQLEKSRLLSDRFSAERPKGSFSTLEIQRTEQGDSAMYLCASSDGLVADTQYFGPGTRLTVL.

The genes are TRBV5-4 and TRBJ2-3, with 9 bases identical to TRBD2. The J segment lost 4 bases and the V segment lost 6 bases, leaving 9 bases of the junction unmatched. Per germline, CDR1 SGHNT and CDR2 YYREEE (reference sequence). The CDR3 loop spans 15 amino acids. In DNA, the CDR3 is TGTGCCAGCACCGACCTAGCGGGACTAGCAGATACGCAGTATTTT. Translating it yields CASTDLAGLADTQYF.

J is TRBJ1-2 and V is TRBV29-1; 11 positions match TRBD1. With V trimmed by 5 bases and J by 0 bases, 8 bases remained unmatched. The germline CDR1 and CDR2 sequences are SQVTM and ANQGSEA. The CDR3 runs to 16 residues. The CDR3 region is CSVYAGTGGTNYGYTF. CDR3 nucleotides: TGCAGCGTTTACGCCGGGACAGGGGGTACTAACTATGGCTACACCTTC.

DNA for the CDR3: TGTGCCAGCCGAGGGAGGGAGGGGGGACCTATGGCCCTTACCTTC. Translating it yields CASRGREGGPMALTF. The genes are TRBV6-6 and TRBJ1-2; tentatively, D is TRBD1 (6 bases). Germline V gives CDR1 MNHNY, CDR2 SVGAGI (reference sequence). V was cut by 8 bases and J by 14 bases, with 30 bases left in between. The CDR3 covers 15 residues.

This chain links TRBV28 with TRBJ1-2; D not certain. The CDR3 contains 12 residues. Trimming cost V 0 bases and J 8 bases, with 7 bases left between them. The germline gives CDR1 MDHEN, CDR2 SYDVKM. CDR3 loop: CASSLWMEGYTF. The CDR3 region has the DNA TGTGCCAGCAGTTTATGGATGGAGGGCTACACCTTC.

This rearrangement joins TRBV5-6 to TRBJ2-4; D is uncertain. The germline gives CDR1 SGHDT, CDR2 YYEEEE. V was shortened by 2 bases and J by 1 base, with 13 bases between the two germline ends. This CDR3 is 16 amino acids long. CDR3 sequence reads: CASSFTRLLAKNIQYF. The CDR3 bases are TGTGCCAGCAGCTTTACCAGACTCCTCGCCAAAAACATTCAGTACTTC.

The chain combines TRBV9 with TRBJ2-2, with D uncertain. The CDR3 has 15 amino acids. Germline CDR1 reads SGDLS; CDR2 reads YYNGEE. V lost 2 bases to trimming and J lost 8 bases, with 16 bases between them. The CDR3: CASSVSSNLRGELFF. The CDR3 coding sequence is TGTGCCAGCAGCGTCAGCTCGAATTTGAGGGGGGAGCTGTTTTTT.

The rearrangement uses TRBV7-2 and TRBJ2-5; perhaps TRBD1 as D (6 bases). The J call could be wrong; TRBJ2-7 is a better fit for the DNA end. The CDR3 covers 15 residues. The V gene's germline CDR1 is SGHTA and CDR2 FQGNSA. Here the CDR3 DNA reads TGTGCCAGCAGCTTAGCCCCAGGGGACCACTACGAGCAGTACTTC. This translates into CASSLAPGDHYEQYF.

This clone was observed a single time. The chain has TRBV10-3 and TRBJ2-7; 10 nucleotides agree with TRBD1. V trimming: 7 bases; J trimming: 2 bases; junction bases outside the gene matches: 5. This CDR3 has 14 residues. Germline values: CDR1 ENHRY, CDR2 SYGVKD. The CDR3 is CAIKGTGEPYEQYF. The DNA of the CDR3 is TGTGCCATCAAGGGGACAGGGGAGCCCTACGAGCAGTACTTC.

For the CDR3, the DNA is TGTGCCAGCACTCCCAACCGGGACACCAGCACAGATACGCAGTATTTT. Its protein product is CASTPNRDTSTDTQYF. V is TRBV7-2 and J is TRBJ2-3, with D maybe TRBD1 (6 bases). The germline V gene encodes CDR1 SGHTA and CDR2 FQGNSA. The CDR3 consists of 16 residues. V gave up 7 bases and J gave up 0 bases, with 17 bases separating them. The full variable domain, with the rest looked up from reference TRBV7-2 and TRBJ2-3, is GAGVSQSPSNKVTEKGKDVELRCDPISGHTALYWYRQSLGQGLEFLIYFQGNSAPDKSGLPSDRFSAERTGGSVSTLTIQRTQQEDSAVYLCASTPNRDTSTDTQYFGPGTRLTVL.

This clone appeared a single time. The CDR3 protein is CAGMRDTQYF. The CDR3 DNA sequence: TGCGCCGGCATGAGGGATACGCAGTATTTT. The chain is built from TRBV10-2 and TRBJ2-3, with D hard to call. In germline, CDR1 is WSHSY, CDR2 SAAADI. The CDR3 consists of 10 residues. The V end lost 11 bases, the J end lost 6 bases, and 9 bases lay between the germline ends.

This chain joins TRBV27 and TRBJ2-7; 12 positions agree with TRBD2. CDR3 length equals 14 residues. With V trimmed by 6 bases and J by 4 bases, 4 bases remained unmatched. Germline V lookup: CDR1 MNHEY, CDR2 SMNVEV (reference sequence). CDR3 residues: CASRTGLAGYEQYF. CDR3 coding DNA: TGTGCCAGCAGGACCGGACTAGCGGGATACGAGCAGTACTTC.

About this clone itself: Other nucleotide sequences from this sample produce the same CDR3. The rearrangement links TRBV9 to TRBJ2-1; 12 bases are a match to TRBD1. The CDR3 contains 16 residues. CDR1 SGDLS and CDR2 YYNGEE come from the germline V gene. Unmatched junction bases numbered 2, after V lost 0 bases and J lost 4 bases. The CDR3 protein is CASSVVGQGAYNEQFF. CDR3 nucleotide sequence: TGTGCCAGCAGCGTAGTGGGACAGGGGGCTTACAATGAGCAGTTCTTC.

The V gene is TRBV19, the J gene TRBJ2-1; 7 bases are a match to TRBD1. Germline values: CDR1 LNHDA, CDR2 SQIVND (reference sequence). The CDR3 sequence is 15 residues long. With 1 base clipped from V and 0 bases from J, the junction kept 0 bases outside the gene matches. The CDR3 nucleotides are TGTGCCAGTAGTATAGGACAGGGCTCCTACAATGAGCAGTTCTTC. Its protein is CASSIGQGSYNEQFF.

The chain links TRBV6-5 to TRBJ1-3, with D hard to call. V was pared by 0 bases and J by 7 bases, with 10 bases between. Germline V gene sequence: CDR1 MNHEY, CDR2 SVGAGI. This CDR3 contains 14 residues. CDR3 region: CASSYSTGSNTIYF. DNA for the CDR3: TGTGCCAGCAGTTACTCGACCGGGAGTAACACCATATATTTT.

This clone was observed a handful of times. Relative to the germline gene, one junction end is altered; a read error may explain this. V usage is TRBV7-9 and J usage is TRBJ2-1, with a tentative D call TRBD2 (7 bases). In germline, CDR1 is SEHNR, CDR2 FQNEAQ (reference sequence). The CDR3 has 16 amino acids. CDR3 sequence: CSSSPPGGGAYNEQFF. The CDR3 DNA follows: TGTTCCAGCAGCCCCCCGGGCGGGGGCGCTTACAATGAGCAGTTCTTC.

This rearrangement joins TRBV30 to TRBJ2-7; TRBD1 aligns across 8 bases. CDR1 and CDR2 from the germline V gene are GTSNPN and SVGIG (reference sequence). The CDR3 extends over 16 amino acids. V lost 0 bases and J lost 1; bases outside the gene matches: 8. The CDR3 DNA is TGTGCCTGGAGTGTTCGTCCCGGACAGGGTTCCTACGAGCAGTACTTC. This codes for CAWSVRPGQGSYEQYF.

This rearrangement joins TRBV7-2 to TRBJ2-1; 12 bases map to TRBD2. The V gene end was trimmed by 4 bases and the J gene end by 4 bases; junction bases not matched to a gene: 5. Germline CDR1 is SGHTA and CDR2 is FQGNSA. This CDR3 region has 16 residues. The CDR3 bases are TGTGCCAGCAGCTCACCGGGACTAGCGGGTTACAATGAGCAGTTCTTC. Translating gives CASSSPGLAGYNEQFF. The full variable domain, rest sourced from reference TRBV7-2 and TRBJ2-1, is GAGVSQSPSNKVTEKGKDVELRCDPISGHTALYWYRQSLGQGLEFLIYFQGNSAPDKSGLPSDRFSAERTGGSVSTLTIQRTQQEDSAVYLCASSSPGLAGYNEQFFGPGTRLTVL.

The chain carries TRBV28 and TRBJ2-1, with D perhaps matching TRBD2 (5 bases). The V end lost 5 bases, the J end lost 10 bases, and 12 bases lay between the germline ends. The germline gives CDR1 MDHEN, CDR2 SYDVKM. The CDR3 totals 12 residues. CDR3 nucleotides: TGTGCCAGCAGTCCATCCTCGGGAGAGCAGTTCTTC. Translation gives CASSPSSGEQFF.